This TCR beta chain was captured in a study of T-cell reconstitution after alpha-beta-depleted transplantation in children (dated by TCRdb to the mid-2010s). About the full investigation: T-cell immune reconstitution after TCRalphabeta/CD19-depleted allogeneic hematopoietic cell transplantation in children was quantitatively tracked in the study by means of TCR repertoire profiling. Broader findings and caveats from the paper: The high TCRbeta diversity at day 60 in some patients was ascribed to recipient T cells and intrathymic progenitors that had survived conditioning. Over the following months the frequencies of hyperexpanded clones went down, and after one year T-cell counts and TCRbeta diversity were mostly credited to newly produced T cells. The apparently early alphabetaT-cell count recovery about two months after transplant was reportedly dependent on only several hundred rapidly expanded clones derived from non-depleted graft cells.

The intended sense of this specimen's treatment or condition label: allogeneic hematopoietic cell transplantation with graft depleted of TCRalphabeta T cells and CD19 B cells. The transplant recipients were children given TCRalphabeta/CD19-depleted allogeneic hematopoietic cell grafts. Preparation of the library involved PCR. TCRdb shows the sequencer as Illumina HiSeq 2500. To normalize quantification of the TCRbeta repertoire, the TCR libraries were built with molecular barcoding that relied on unique molecular identifiers. In-frame beta chains were kept once TCRdb had trimmed the public reads at Q25 with fastp and called clones with MiXCR. Rows are combined by CDR3 protein, so each entry shows the most common genes and DNA. Within this sample are around 800,000 distinct CDR3 sequences, with roughly 16% of them counted one time only. Jointly, the top ten make up approximately 4.5% of the sample.

The germline V gene (reference sequence) sets CDR1 to SSHAT and CDR2 to FNYEAQ. Inclusive of the bounding cysteine and phenylalanine, the CDR3 is 15 residues long. Just the 45-base CDR3 DNA is kept, in frame starting at base 1. V sheds 0 bases and J sheds 2 bases, leaving 10 bases between their ends. This clonotype was detected ten times or more. It lacks a known antigen. The input lacks base qualities; no much larger clone sits a single base away. The sequencing used PBMCs, mostly from graft donor cells, collected 360 days after TCRalphabeta/CD19-depleted stem cell transplant. The receptor comes from a male patient between 10 and 17 years old who had a stem cell transplant for acute lymphoblastic leukemia, so the T cells may come from the graft donor. Recombination linked TRBV7-7 to TRBJ2-5, with the D gene not clear enough to name. Read as DNA, the sequence is TGTGCCAGCAGCTTAGCATGGGGTGGGCAAGAGACCCAGTACTTC. This codes for CASSLAWGGQETQYF.